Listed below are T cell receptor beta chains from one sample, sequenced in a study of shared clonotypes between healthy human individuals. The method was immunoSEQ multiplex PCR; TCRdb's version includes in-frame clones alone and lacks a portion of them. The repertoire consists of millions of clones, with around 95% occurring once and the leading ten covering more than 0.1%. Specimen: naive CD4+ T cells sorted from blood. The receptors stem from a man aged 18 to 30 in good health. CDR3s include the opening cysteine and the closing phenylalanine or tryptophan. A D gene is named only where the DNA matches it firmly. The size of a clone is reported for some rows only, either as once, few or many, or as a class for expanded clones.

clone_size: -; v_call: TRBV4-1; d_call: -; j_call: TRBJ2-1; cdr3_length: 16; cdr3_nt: TGCGCCAGCAGCCATCCTCGAAGCGGCTCCTACAATGAGCAGTTCTTC; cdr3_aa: CASSHPRSGSYNEQFF
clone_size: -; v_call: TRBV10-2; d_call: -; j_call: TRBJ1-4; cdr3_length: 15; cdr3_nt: TGCGCCAGCAGTGAGAGCCGGGGAGGAAGAGAAAAACTGTTTTTT; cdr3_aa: CASSESRGGREKLFF
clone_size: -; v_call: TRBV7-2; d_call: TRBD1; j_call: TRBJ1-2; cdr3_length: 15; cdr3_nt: TGTGCCAGCAGCTTAAGGTCAGGGGGCGACCATGGCTACACCTTC; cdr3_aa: CASSLRSGGDHGYTF
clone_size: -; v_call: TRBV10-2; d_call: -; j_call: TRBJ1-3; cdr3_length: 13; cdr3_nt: TGCGCCAGCGCGGACACGTTGGGAAACACCATATATTTT; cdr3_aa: CASADTLGNTIYF
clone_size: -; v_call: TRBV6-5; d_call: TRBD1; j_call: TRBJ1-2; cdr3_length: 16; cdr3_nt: TGTGCCAGCAGTTACTTAACCTGGACAGGGGGCGATGGCTACACCTTC; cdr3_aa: CASSYLTWTGGDGYTF
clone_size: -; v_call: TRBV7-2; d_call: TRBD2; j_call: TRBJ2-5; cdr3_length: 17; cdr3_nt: TGTGCCAGCAGCTTAGGCCGGACTAGCGGGGGCCAAGAGACCCAGTACTTC; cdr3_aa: CASSLGRTSGGQETQYF
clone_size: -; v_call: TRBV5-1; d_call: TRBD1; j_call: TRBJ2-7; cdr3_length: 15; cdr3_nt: TGCGCCAGCAGCTTAGGACAGGGAAATTCCTACGAGCAGTACTTC; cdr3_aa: CASSLGQGNSYEQYF
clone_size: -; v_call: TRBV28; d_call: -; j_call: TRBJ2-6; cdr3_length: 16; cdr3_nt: TGTGCCAGCAAACTAGGGCAGGGTATTGGGGCCAACGTCCTGACTTTC; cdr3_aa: CASKLGQGIGANVLTF
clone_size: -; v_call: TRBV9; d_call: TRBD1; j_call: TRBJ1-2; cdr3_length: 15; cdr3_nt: TGTGCCAGCAGCGTAGGTTCAGGGGGCTTTGATGGCTACACCTTC; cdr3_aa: CASSVGSGGFDGYTF
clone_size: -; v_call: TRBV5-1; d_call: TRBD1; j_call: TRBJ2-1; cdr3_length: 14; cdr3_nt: TGCGCCAGCAGCCCGGGACAGGGGGTAGATGAGCAGTTCTTC; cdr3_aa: CASSPGQGVDEQFF
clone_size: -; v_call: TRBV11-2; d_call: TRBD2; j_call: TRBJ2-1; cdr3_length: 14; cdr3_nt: TGTGCCAGTTCTCCGGGACTAGCTTACAATGAGCAGTTCTTC; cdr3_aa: CASSPGLAYNEQFF
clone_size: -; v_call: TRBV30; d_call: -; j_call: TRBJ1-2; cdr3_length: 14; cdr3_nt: TGTGCCTGGACGGACCCTGGAGGTCGGTATGGCTACACCTTC; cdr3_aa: CAWTDPGGRYGYTF
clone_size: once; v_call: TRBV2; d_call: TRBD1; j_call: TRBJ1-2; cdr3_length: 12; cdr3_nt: TGTGCCAGCAGGGACAGGGTCTTTGGCTACACCTTC; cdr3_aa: CASRDRVFGYTF
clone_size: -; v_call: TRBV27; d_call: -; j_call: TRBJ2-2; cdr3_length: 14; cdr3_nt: TGTGCCAGCGTCCGGGACTTGGGAATAGGGGAGCTGTTTTTT; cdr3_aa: CASVRDLGIGELFF
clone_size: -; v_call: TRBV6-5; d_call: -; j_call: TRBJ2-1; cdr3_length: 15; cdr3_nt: TGTGCCAGCAGTTCAGGTACCGTCTCCTACAATGAGCAGTTCTTC; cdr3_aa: CASSSGTVSYNEQFF
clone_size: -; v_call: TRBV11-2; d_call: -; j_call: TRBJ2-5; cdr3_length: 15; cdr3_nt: TGTGCCAGCAGCTCCTCATGGACAGTCCAAGAGACCCAGTACTTC; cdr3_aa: CASSSSWTVQETQYF
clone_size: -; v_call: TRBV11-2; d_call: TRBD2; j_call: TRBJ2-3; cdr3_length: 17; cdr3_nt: TGTGCCAGCAGCTTACTCCCGCGGGGGTCACTCACAGATACGCAGTATTTT; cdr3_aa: CASSLLPRGSLTDTQYF